Listed below are T cell receptor beta chains from one sample, sequenced in a study of CD8 T cells in Susac syndrome. TCRdb itself ran the immunoSEQ multiplex PCR reads through MiXCR, one entry per CDR3 protein. The profile shows 150,000 to 200,000 distinct CDR3 sequences, 93% of them singletons. Sequencing input: CD4+ T cells from PBMCs. The receptor source for this set is a human donor with multiple sclerosis. The CDR3 runs from the conserved cysteine through the conserved F or W. The D gene is left open where the match is weak. A row's size may be missing; if present it is once, few, many or a size class.

NA	TRBV28	TRBJ2-7	NA	CASSPQGEVGEQYF	TGTGCCAGCAGTCCCCAGGGGGAGGTGGGGGAGCAGTACTTC
NA	TRBV3-1	TRBJ1-4	NA	CASRSPHTHEKLFF	TGTGCCAGCAGGTCTCCGCATACCCATGAAAAACTGTTTTTT
TRBD2	TRBV28	TRBJ2-3	NA	CASHSGGSTDTQYF	TGTGCCAGCCATAGCGGGGGCAGTACAGATACGCAGTATTTT
TRBD1	TRBV5-1	TRBJ2-7	NA	CASSLQGAGSYEQYF	TGCGCCAGCAGCTTACAGGGGGCCGGGTCCTACGAGCAGTACTTC
NA	TRBV30	TRBJ1-1	NA	CAWSAGGGTEAFF	TGTGCCTGGAGTGCTGGGGGAGGCACTGAAGCTTTCTTT
TRBD1	TRBV20-1	TRBJ1-2	NA	CSARAGGGYTF	TGCAGTGCTAGAGCAGGGGGTGGCTACACCTTC
NA	TRBV5-1	TRBJ2-7	NA	CASSPSQGSHEQYF	TGCGCCAGCAGCCCGAGTCAGGGGAGCCACGAGCAGTACTTC
TRBD1	TRBV6-4	TRBJ2-3	once	CASSDWDRPSTDTQYF	TGTGCCAGCAGTGACTGGGACAGACCTAGCACAGATACGCAGTATTTT
NA	TRBV19	TRBJ2-2	NA	CASSIRGAGELFF	TGTGCCAGTAGTATCCGGGGAGCCGGGGAGCTGTTTTTT
NA	TRBV28	TRBJ2-7	NA	CASSPLRQAAVVKQYF	TGTGCCAGCAGTCCCCTCAGACAGGCCGCCGTAGTGAAGCAGTACTTC
TRBD1	TRBV29-1	TRBJ2-7	once	CSVEIGQGTNEQYF	TGCAGCGTTGAAATCGGACAGGGGACCAACGAGCAGTACTTC
TRBD2	TRBV20-1	TRBJ2-5	NA	CSAAPRGGRRETQYF	TGCAGTGCTGCCCCTCGGGGGGGCCGGCGGGAGACCCAGTACTTC
TRBD1	TRBV7-3	TRBJ2-6	NA	CASSLTGNSGANVLTF	TGTGCCAGCAGCTTGACAGGGAACTCTGGGGCCAACGTCCTGACTTTC
NA	TRBV11-2	TRBJ1-4	NA	CASSRGQGTEKLFF	TGTGCCAGCAGCCGGGGGCAGGGAACTGAAAAACTGTTTTTT
NA	TRBV20-1	TRBJ1-3	NA	CSAMATAGNTIYF	TGCAGTGCTATGGCTACGGCTGGAAACACCATATATTTT
TRBD1	TRBV28	TRBJ1-5	NA	CASSRPGQGIYQPQHF	TGTGCCAGCAGTCGCCCCGGACAGGGAATATATCAGCCCCAGCATTTT
NA	TRBV2	TRBJ1-2	NA	CAGTGNINYGYTF	TGTGCCGGCACGGGGAATATTAACTATGGCTACACCTTC
NA	TRBV12-3/TRBV12-4	TRBJ1-1	NA	CASSLGPDSNTEAFF	TGTGCCAGCAGTTTAGGACCCGATTCGAACACTGAAGCTTTCTTT
TRBD2	TRBV7-6	TRBJ2-3	NA	CASSRGTSGSTDTQYF	TGTGCCAGCAGCAGGGGGACTAGCGGGAGTACAGATACGCAGTATTTT
TRBD1	TRBV3-1	TRBJ1-5	NA	CASSQARQGNQPQHF	TGTGCCAGCAGCCAAGCGCGACAGGGAAATCAGCCCCAGCATTTT
NA	TRBV28	TRBJ1-5	once	CASSQGDLLRAPQHF	TGTGCCAGCAGTCAAGGGGACCTACTAAGGGCGCCCCAGCATTTT
TRBD1	TRBV7-8	TRBJ1-2	NA	CASSARQGSHTF	TGTGCCAGCAGCGCCCGACAGGGTAGCCACACCTTC
NA	TRBV6-6	TRBJ1-3	NA	CASSYARGVSGNTIYF	TGTGCCAGCAGTTACGCTAGGGGCGTCTCTGGAAACACCATATATTTT
NA	TRBV18	TRBJ1-6	NA	CASSPSDINSPLHF	TGTGCCAGCTCACCATCGGATATTAATTCACCCCTCCACTTT
TRBD2	TRBV20-1	TRBJ2-1	NA	CSAILPGLASNEQFF	TGCAGTGCTATCCTTCCGGGACTAGCGAGTAATGAGCAGTTCTTC
NA	TRBV7-2	TRBJ2-7	NA	CASSLIGEQYF	TGTGCCAGCAGCTTAATCGGCGAGCAGTACTTC
TRBD2	TRBV12-3/TRBV12-4	TRBJ2-3	NA	CASSTSGGAADTQYF	TGTGCCAGCAGCACTAGCGGGGGGGCGGCAGATACGCAGTATTTT
NA	TRBV19	TRBJ1-5	few	CASNRDSNQPQHF	TGTGCCAGTAACAGGGATAGCAATCAGCCCCAGCATTTT
NA	TRBV9	TRBJ2-2	NA	CASSVMDRAGELFF	TGTGCCAGCAGCGTAATGGATCGCGCCGGGGAGCTGTTTTTT